Shown below are 7 T cell receptor beta chains from a single sample sequenced in a study of immune evolution from preneoplasia to lung adenocarcinoma. The protocol was immunoSEQ multiplex PCR, while the TCRdb copy is restricted to in-frame clones and leaves out a portion. The sample contains 3,600 or so clones, roughly four fifths of which appear only once. Sequenced: FFPE minimally invasive lung adenocarcinoma tissue. Receptors were obtained from a person aged 60 to 80 with lung adenocarcinoma.

The chain employs TRBV6-1 and TRBJ2-5, with D maybe TRBD2 (5 bases). Germline-derived CDR1 and CDR2 are MNHNS and SASEGT. This CDR3 is built from 14 residues. With 5 bases removed from V and 1 base from J, the gap between germline ends came to 11 bases. For the CDR3, the DNA is TGTGCCAGCAGTTTACGGGAACTCCAAGAGACCCAGTACTTC. It yields the protein CASSLRELQETQYF.

CDR3 nucleotide sequence: TGTGCCAGCAGCTCCCCAGGGGAAGAGGTCAATGAGCAGTTCTTC. Encoded protein: CASSSPGEEVNEQFF. The chain recombines TRBV5-4 with TRBJ2-1; D might be TRBD1 (6 bases). This CDR3 has 15 amino acids. Germline V gene data show CDR1 as SGHNT and CDR2 as YYREEE (reference sequence). Trimming cost V 3 bases and J 6 bases, with 16 bases left between them.

The rearrangement uses TRBV6-4 and TRBJ2-3; D gene ambiguous. CDR1 and CDR2 (germline): MRHNA, SNTAGT. The CDR3 runs to 14 residues. Trimming pared 2 bases from V and 0 bases from J, leaving 6 bases between. CDR3 sequence (DNA): TGTGCCAGCAGTGACAGGGCTAGCACAGATACGCAGTATTTT. It encodes CASSDRASTDTQYF.

This rearrangement joins TRBV9 to TRBJ2-1; D unclear. Trimming removed 2 bases at V and 3 bases at J, with 6 bases between. Germline V gene sequence: CDR1 SGDLS, CDR2 YYNGEE. The CDR3 has 13 amino acids. CDR3 amino acids: CASSVHYYNEQFF. CDR3 nucleotides: TGTGCCAGCAGCGTCCACTACTACAATGAGCAGTTCTTC. Full variable domain (remainder filled in from reference TRBV9 and TRBJ2-1): DSGVTQTPKHLITATGQRVTLRCSPRSGDLSVYWYQQSLDQGLQFLIQYYNGEERAKGNILERFSAQQFPDLHSELNLSSLELGDSALYFCASSVHYYNEQFFGPGTRLTVL.

The chain links TRBV11-3 to TRBJ2-3, with TRBD2 identical over 12 bases. V was clipped by 5 bases and J by 3 bases; unmatched bases: 6. In germline, CDR1 is SGHNT, CDR2 YENEEA. This CDR3 is built from 16 residues. CDR3 loop: CASSLPSGGATDTQYF. The CDR3, as DNA: TGTGCCAGCAGCCTTCCTAGCGGGGGGGCTACAGATACGCAGTATTTT.

This clone turned up a few times. This sequence joins TRBV7-8 and TRBJ1-4; 8 nucleotides agree with TRBD1. This CDR3 is 13 amino acids long. CDR1 and CDR2 from the germline V gene are SGHVS and FQNEAQ. The trim removed 8 bases at V and 6 bases at J, leaving 5 bases unmatched. CDR3 DNA: TGTGCCAGCTCCCGGACAGGGTATGAAAAACTGTTTTTT. It encodes CASSRTGYEKLFF.

The chain recombines TRBV4-1 with TRBJ2-2; a possible D gene is TRBD2 (5 bases). V was trimmed by 2 bases and J by 3 bases, leaving 25 bases between them. CDR3 size: 20 residues. The germline V gene encodes CDR1 MGHRA and CDR2 YSYEKL. The CDR3 region has the DNA TGCGCCAGCAGCCAACGTAGCCTGTGGAACCGGGGATCAGACACCGGGGAGCTGTTTTTT. It encodes CASSQRSLWNRGSDTGELFF.